These 30 T cell receptor beta chains were all obtained from the same sample, sequenced in a study of blood T cell repertoires in COVID-19. The protocol was immunoSEQ multiplex PCR, while the TCRdb copy is restricted to in-frame clones and leaves out a portion. This table holds approximately 260,000 clones, 75% to 90% found once. The sequencing sample was made of peripheral blood. The source is a man in his sixties who had recovered from COVID-19.

This clone was picked up a small number of times. The CDR3 loop is CASSEQGALRSPLHF. Written as DNA, the CDR3 is TGTGCCAGCAGTGAACAGGGGGCGTTGAGATCACCCCTCCACTTT. This chain connects TRBV2 to TRBJ1-6; 8 bases are shared with TRBD1. CDR3 length: 15 residues. Trimming cost V 2 bases and J 10 bases; bases outside gene matches: 7. Germline CDR1 is SNHLY and CDR2 is FYNNEI.

This clone has a handful of counts. This chain uses TRBV10-1 with TRBJ2-2; 7 bases fit TRBD1. Germline values: CDR1 WNHNN, CDR2 SYGVQD (reference sequence). The CDR3 is made up of 14 amino acids. Trimming took 8 bases from V and 5 from J; bases not matched to a gene: 8. The CDR3 sequence: CASGRQGETGELFF. DNA of the CDR3: TGCGCCAGCGGTAGACAGGGAGAAACCGGGGAGCTGTTTTTT.

J is TRBJ2-3 and V is TRBV5-4; perhaps TRBD2 as D (6 bases). The CDR3 spans 13 residues. The V and J ends lost 8 bases and 1 base respectively, with 11 bases between them. Germline CDR1 is SGHNT and CDR2 is YYREEE (reference sequence). CDR3 DNA: TGTGCCAGTAGGGAGGTGGGCACAGATACGCAGTATTTT. This translates into CASREVGTDTQYF.

V and J are TRBV6-5 and TRBJ2-5, with 7 nucleotides matching TRBD1. The CDR3 contains 14 residues. The V gene end was trimmed by 4 bases and the J gene end by 2 bases; junction bases not matched to a gene: 4. In germline, CDR1 is MNHEY, CDR2 SVGAGI. CDR3 bases: TGTGCCAGCAGTTGTGGGACAGAACAAGAGACCCAGTACTTC. This codes for CASSCGTEQETQYF.

The rearrangement uses TRBV28 and TRBJ2-3; a weak D match, TRBD1 (6 bases). V was pared by 5 bases and J by 2 bases, with 14 bases between. Germline values: CDR1 MDHEN, CDR2 SYDVKM. There are 15 residues in the CDR3. The CDR3 here is CASSARGQITDTQYF. CDR3 DNA sequence: TGTGCCAGCAGTGCCCGGGGACAAATCACAGATACGCAGTATTTT. Complete variable domain (other parts from reference TRBV28 and TRBJ2-3): DVKVTQSSRYLVKRTGEKVFLECVQDMDHENMFWYRQDPGLGLRLIYFSYDVKMKEKGDIPEGYSVSREKKERFSLILESASTNQTSMYLCASSARGQITDTQYFGPGTRLTVL.

The CDR3 is CASSYWTGAVNTEAFF. Written as DNA, the CDR3 is TGTGCCAGCAGTTACTGGACAGGGGCGGTGAACACTGAAGCTTTCTTT. The chain combines TRBV6-6 with TRBJ1-1, with 9 bases matching TRBD1. Looked up from germline, CDR1 is MNHNY and CDR2 is SVGAGI (reference sequence). The CDR3 consists of 16 residues. The V gene end was trimmed by 1 base and the J gene end by 0 bases; junction bases not matched to a gene: 3.

The V and J genes are TRBV24-1 and TRBJ1-2, with TRBD1 matching 7 bases. Trimming at V came to 9 bases and at J to 0 bases, leaving 21 bases not matched to a gene. This CDR3 region has 19 residues. Germline loops: CDR1 KGHDR, CDR2 SFDVKD. The CDR3 is CATCINITGTASANYGYTF. The CDR3, as DNA: TGTGCCACCTGCATAAACATTACCGGGACAGCATCAGCTAACTATGGCTACACCTTC.

This clone occurred a few times. The chain couples TRBV3-1 (or the pseudogene TRBV3-2) to TRBJ2-1; possible D gene TRBD1, 5 bases. Trimming cost V 1 base and J 9 bases, with 19 bases left between them. The V gene's germline CDR1 is LGHDT and CDR2 YNNKEL (reference sequence). The CDR3 covers 16 residues. The CDR3 spells CASSQVRVGLDLEQFF. As DNA, the CDR3 is TGTGCCAGCAGCCAAGTCAGGGTTGGGCTAGATCTTGAGCAGTTCTTC.

J is TRBJ2-2 and V is TRBV11-3; D is perhaps TRBD1 (6 bases). CDR1 is SGHNT and CDR2 is YENEEA in the germline V gene. The V and J ends lost 2 bases and 7 bases respectively, with 11 bases between them. There are 14 residues in the CDR3. The CDR3 region has the DNA TGTGCCAGCAGCTTAAACAGGGCCGGCGGGGAGCTGTTTTTT. Translated: CASSLNRAGGELFF.

The rearrangement uses TRBV5-4 and TRBJ2-7, with 14 bases identical to TRBD2. J was trimmed by 5 bases and V by 3 bases; bases with no gene match: 4. CDR1 SGHNT and CDR2 YYREEE come from the germline V gene (reference sequence). This CDR3 region has 15 residues. The CDR3 spells CASSYPGLAGDEQYF. In nucleotides, the CDR3 is TGTGCCAGCAGCTACCCGGGACTAGCGGGGGACGAGCAGTACTTC.

CDR3 region: CASSFNRGRRGLYEQYF. For the CDR3, the DNA is TGTGCCAGCAGTTTCAATCGAGGGCGCAGGGGGCTATACGAGCAGTACTTC. The chain is built from TRBV28 and TRBJ2-7; 8 bases map to TRBD1. CDR3 size: 17 residues. Germline V gene sequence: CDR1 MDHEN, CDR2 SYDVKM. Trimming removed 3 bases from V and 4 bases from J; junction bases left unmatched: 14.

The rearrangement links TRBV5-5 to TRBJ1-1, with D uncertain. CDR3 length: 14 amino acids. The V gene lost 4 bases and the J gene lost 4 bases, with 14 bases spanning the gap. Germline V CDR1 and CDR2: SGHKS, YYEKEE (reference sequence). DNA for the CDR3: TGTGCCAGCAGCAGTATAGCCGGTACCACTGAAGCTTTCTTT. Its protein is CASSSIAGTTEAFF.

V usage is TRBV6-5 and J usage is TRBJ1-6; possible D gene TRBD1, 6 bases. The V and J ends lost 6 bases and 7 bases respectively, with 16 bases between them. The CDR3 totals 15 residues. CDR1 is MNHEY, CDR2 SVGAGI, per germline. CDR3 bases: TGTGCCAGCAGAAGAGGGGGATTGGGGAATTCACCCCTCCACTTT. This codes for CASRRGGLGNSPLHF.

The V gene is TRBV6-5, the J gene TRBJ1-5; TRBD1 matches 10 bases. Germline trimming cut 6 bases from V and 3 bases from J; bases unmatched to any gene: 5. The CDR3 is 15 residues long. Germline V CDR1 and CDR2: MNHEY, SVGAGI. The CDR3 region is CASRPGQGINQPQHF. The CDR3 nucleotides are TGTGCCAGCAGGCCGGGACAGGGGATCAATCAGCCCCAGCATTTT.

The chain links TRBV5-1 to TRBJ2-1; 7 bases map to TRBD1. V lost 4 bases and J lost 4; bases outside the gene matches: 5. The V gene's germline CDR1 is SGHRS and CDR2 YFSETQ. The CDR3 is 14 residues long. The CDR3 DNA sequence: TGCGCCAGCAGCCTTGGACAGGAATACAATGAGCAGTTCTTC. This encodes CASSLGQEYNEQFF.

This chain uses TRBV19 with TRBJ1-1, with a possible D match to TRBD1 (6 bases). V gave up 3 bases and J gave up 10 bases, with 15 bases separating them. CDR1 and CDR2 from the germline V gene are LNHDA and SQIVND (reference sequence). This CDR3 contains 13 residues. The CDR3 is CASSIRPGQRAFF. CDR3 coding DNA: TGTGCCAGTAGTATCCGGCCGGGACAACGAGCTTTCTTT.

The CDR3 reads CAWTLGGEAFF. The DNA of the CDR3 is TGTGCCTGGACGCTGGGGGGTGAAGCTTTCTTT. J is TRBJ1-1 and V is TRBV30; maybe TRBD1 (5 bases). The germline V gene has CDR1 GTSNPN and CDR2 SVGIG (reference sequence). Trimming left V 4 bases short and J 7 bases short, with 10 bases between. The CDR3 totals 11 residues.

The chain carries TRBV7-8 and TRBJ1-2; weak D call: TRBD1 (5 bases). The V gene's germline CDR1 is SGHVS and CDR2 FQNEAQ. This CDR3 has 17 residues. Trimming removed 0 bases at V and 2 bases at J, with 16 bases between. The CDR3 DNA reads TGTGCCAGCAGCTTAGCGCTTCGGCAGGGAAAGAACTATGGCTACACCTTC. Translating gives CASSLALRQGKNYGYTF. Looking up the rest from reference TRBV7-8 and TRBJ1-2 gives the full variable domain: GAGVSQSPRYKVAKRGQDVALRCDPISGHVSLFWYQQALGQGPEFLTYFQNEAQLDKSGLPSDRFFAERPEGSVSTLKIQRTQQEDSAVYLCASSLALRQGKNYGYTFGSGTRLTVV.

The chain has TRBV3-1 (or the pseudogene TRBV3-2) and TRBJ2-1; no definite D call. The CDR3 has 15 amino acids. Deletions cut 4 bases from V and 2 bases from J, with 12 bases between. The germline V gene encodes CDR1 LGHDT and CDR2 YNNKEL (reference sequence). The CDR3 sequence: CASSPLELPYNEQFF. DNA of the CDR3: TGTGCCAGCAGCCCCTTGGAACTACCCTACAATGAGCAGTTCTTC.

The chain employs TRBV20-1 and TRBJ1-2; D is unclear. CDR1 DFQATT and CDR2 SNEGSKA come from the germline V gene (reference sequence). The V and J ends lost 3 bases and 0 bases respectively, with 8 bases between them. The CDR3 totals 13 residues. The CDR3 DNA is TGCAGTGCTAGTTCGGACTCTAACTATGGCTACACCTTC. This translates into CSASSDSNYGYTF.

The gene calls are TRBV29-1 and TRBJ1-1, with D unclear. CDR3 length equals 13 residues. CDR1 and CDR2 from the germline V gene are SQVTM and ANQGSEA. Trimming removed 5 bases from V and 4 bases from J, with 14 bases in between. The CDR3 is CSVRAYSGTEAFF. The CDR3 DNA reads as TGCAGCGTTCGAGCCTACAGTGGCACTGAAGCTTTCTTT.

This clone was observed once. The chain has TRBV5-1 and TRBJ2-2; perhaps TRBD1 as D (7 bases). V lost 9 bases and J lost 0, with 18 bases in between. CDR3 size: 16 residues. CDR1 SGHRS and CDR2 YFSETQ come from the germline V gene. The CDR3 is CATRPTGTPNTGELFF. The CDR3 DNA reads as TGCGCCACCCGACCGACAGGGACTCCGAACACCGGGGAGCTGTTTTTT.

The chain links TRBV6-2 or TRBV6-3 to TRBJ1-3; no clear D. The V gene's germline CDR1 is MNHEY and CDR2 SVGEGT. The CDR3 has 11 amino acids. V was trimmed by 4 bases and J by 9 bases, leaving 7 bases between them. CDR3 nucleotides: TGTGCCAGCAGTTTCAGAGGCACCATATATTTT. Translating gives CASSFRGTIYF.

The table lists this clone with a count of one. This chain connects TRBV6-1 to TRBJ1-4; 9 nucleotides line up with TRBD1. Germline CDR1 reads MNHNS; CDR2 reads SASEGT. Trimming took 0 bases from V and 0 from J; bases not matched to a gene: 8. This CDR3 region has 19 residues. CDR3 DNA: TGTGCCAGCAGTGAAGCGCTGGGACAGGGATATACAACTAATGAAAAACTGTTTTTT. Amino acids: CASSEALGQGYTTNEKLFF.

The chain is built from TRBV3-1 (or the pseudogene TRBV3-2) and TRBJ2-1; 8 bases line up with TRBD2. The length of the CDR3 is 15 residues. Germline V gives CDR1 LGHDT, CDR2 YNNKEL (reference sequence). V lost 0 bases to trimming and J lost 7 bases; unmatched junction nucleotides: 5. In nucleotides, the CDR3 is TGTGCCAGCAGCCAAGAAGCCGGGACTAGTAATGAGCAGTTCTTC. Translating gives CASSQEAGTSNEQFF.

The chain is built from TRBV3-1 (or the pseudogene TRBV3-2) and TRBJ2-5; tentative D call: TRBD2 (6 bases). Germline V gene data show CDR1 as LGHDT and CDR2 as YNNKEL (reference sequence). The CDR3 has 14 residues. V lost 4 bases and J lost 2, with 11 bases in between. The CDR3 here is CASSPGGVQETQYF. CDR3 sequence (DNA): TGTGCCAGCAGCCCTGGCGGGGTACAAGAGACCCAGTACTTC.

The CDR3 DNA follows: TGTGCCACCAGTGACCATGACAGACTTACCAACAATGAGCAGTTCTTC. Encoded protein: CATSDHDRLTNNEQFF. The V gene is TRBV24-1, the J gene TRBJ2-1, with a weak D call TRBD1 (5 bases). Germline V gives CDR1 KGHDR, CDR2 SFDVKD. This CDR3 is 16 amino acids long. The V end was cut by 4 bases, the J end by 5 bases, with 17 bases between.

J is TRBJ1-5 and V is TRBV18; D not certain. The CDR3 extends over 15 amino acids. Germline CDR1 KGHSH, CDR2 LQKENI. The V end was cut by 3 bases, the J end by 3 bases, with 12 bases between. The chain's CDR3 is CASSPGSAYNQPQHF. The CDR3 DNA follows: TGTGCCAGCTCACCCGGTTCCGCCTACAATCAGCCCCAGCATTTT.

This clone appeared once. The CDR3 sequence is CASSYIDGYTF. The CDR3 DNA follows: TGTGCCAGCAGTTATATTGATGGCTACACCTTC. The V call is TRBV6-2 or TRBV6-3, the J call TRBJ1-2; no reliable D call. V gave up 3 bases and J gave up 6 bases, with 5 bases separating them. CDR1 and CDR2 from the germline V gene are MNHEY and SVGEGT. The CDR3 totals 11 residues.

The V gene is TRBV11-2, the J gene TRBJ2-3, with a tentative D call TRBD2 (5 bases). Looked up from germline, CDR1 is SGHAT and CDR2 is FQNNGV. This CDR3 has 18 amino acids. Trimming took 0 bases from V and 0 from J, leaving 16 bases between them. The CDR3 protein is CASSLDRRPARSTDTQYF. CDR3 in DNA: TGTGCCAGCAGCTTAGATCGGAGGCCAGCTCGGAGCACAGATACGCAGTATTTT.